These 22 T cell receptor beta chains share one sample of origin, sequenced in a study of blood T cell repertoires in COVID-19. This table comes from immunoSEQ multiplex PCR, and its TCRdb copy is limited to in-frame clones, with some not included. The sample has under 150,000 clones, about four fifths seen once. The sequenced material came from peripheral blood. The receptors derive from a man aged 80 or over with active or convalescent COVID-19.

The rearrangement uses TRBV19 and TRBJ1-6, with TRBD1 identical over 7 bases. In germline, CDR1 is LNHDA, CDR2 SQIVND (reference sequence). J lost 0 bases, V lost 6 bases, and 8 bases had no gene match. This CDR3 is 17 amino acids long. Here the CDR3 DNA reads TGTGCCAGTAGAAAAGACAGGGAGAGCTCCTATAATTCACCCCTCCACTTT. Amino acid sequence: CASRKDRESSYNSPLHF.

The chain recombines TRBV25-1 with TRBJ1-1; D is perhaps TRBD1 (5 bases). The CDR3 totals 14 residues. V was pared by 3 bases and J by 1 base, with 9 bases between. The V gene's germline CDR1 is MGHDK and CDR2 SYGVNS. Here the CDR3 reads CASSDGAANTEAFF. CDR3 nucleotides: TGTGCCAGCAGTGATGGGGCAGCGAACACTGAAGCTTTCTTT.

The rearrangement uses TRBV6-6 and TRBJ2-2; TRBD1 matches 7 bases. CDR1 is MNHNY and CDR2 is SVGAGI in the germline V gene (reference sequence). The length of the CDR3 is 16 residues. V trimming: 5 bases; J trimming: 4 bases; junction bases outside the gene matches: 10. The CDR3 here is CASSHDRDSTTGELFF. CDR3 in DNA: TGTGCCAGCAGTCACGACCGGGACAGTACCACCGGGGAGCTGTTTTTT.

The chain couples TRBV6-2 or TRBV6-3 to TRBJ1-3; no clear D gene. CDR1 and CDR2 from the germline V gene are MNHEY and SVGEGT. The CDR3 spans 16 residues. Trimming took off 6 bases at V and 0 bases at J, with 15 bases between the two ends. The CDR3: CASSPGGVNSGNTIYF. In DNA form, the CDR3 reads TGTGCCAGCAGCCCTGGAGGAGTGAACTCTGGAAACACCATATATTTT.

This clone appeared once. This chain joins TRBV6-5 and TRBJ1-2; maybe TRBD1 (6 bases). CDR3 size: 15 residues. The V end was cut by 8 bases, the J end by 2 bases, with 18 bases between. Germline V CDR1 and CDR2: MNHEY, SVGAGI. The CDR3 loop is CASLRGGAPNYGYTF. The CDR3 DNA follows: TGTGCCAGCCTGCGGGGGGGGGCGCCAAACTATGGCTACACCTTC.

The chain links TRBV5-1 to TRBJ2-1; 10 bases fit TRBD2. Germline CDR1 reads SGHRS; CDR2 reads YFSETQ. Unmatched junction bases numbered 12, after V lost 6 bases and J lost 0 bases. CDR3 size: 18 residues. The CDR3 spells CASTLSSGGRPSYNEQFF. The CDR3 region has the DNA TGCGCCAGCACGTTGTCTAGCGGGGGAAGGCCCTCCTACAATGAGCAGTTCTTC.

This clone was picked up one time. V gene TRBV27 combines with J gene TRBJ2-7; D is possibly TRBD2 (6 bases). The germline V gene encodes CDR1 MNHEY and CDR2 SMNVEV (reference sequence). CDR3 length equals 13 residues. Trimming left V 6 bases short and J 4 bases short, with 13 bases between. The CDR3 is CASSRPGTYEQYF. CDR3 bases: TGTGCCAGCAGCCGCCCCGGGACTTACGAGCAGTACTTC.

The chain carries TRBV5-4 and TRBJ2-5; 8 bases match TRBD2. The CDR3 loop spans 14 amino acids. Germline V gives CDR1 SGHNT, CDR2 YYREEE (reference sequence). V shed 4 bases and J 2 bases; nucleotides not matched to a gene: 4. The CDR3 is CASSPGGGQETQYF. CDR3 nucleotides: TGTGCCAGCAGCCCGGGGGGGGGTCAAGAGACCCAGTACTTC.

This sequence joins TRBV14 and TRBJ2-1; 9 nucleotides line up with TRBD2. V gave up 4 bases and J gave up 9 bases; unmatched junction bases: 7. This CDR3 is built from 14 residues. Germline V gene sequence: CDR1 SGHDN, CDR2 FVKESK. The CDR3: CASSPLRRGGEQFF. Here the CDR3 DNA reads TGTGCCAGCAGCCCCTTGCGGCGGGGGGGTGAGCAGTTCTTC.

V usage is TRBV5-8 and J usage is TRBJ2-3; the match to TRBD2 covers 13 bases. Germline values: CDR1 SGHTS, CDR2 YDEGEE. The CDR3 consists of 16 residues. The V gene end was trimmed by 3 bases and the J gene end by 2 bases; junction bases not matched to a gene: 3. The CDR3 DNA is TGTGCCAGCAGCTGGGGACTAGCGGGGATCACAGATACGCAGTATTTT. Translation gives CASSWGLAGITDTQYF.

The chain combines TRBV6-2 or TRBV6-3 with TRBJ1-1, with TRBD1 matching over 9 bases. J gave up 7 bases and V 5 bases, and 8 bases lay outside the gene matches. Germline V gene data show CDR1 as MNHEY and CDR2 as SVGEGT. The length of the CDR3 is 14 residues. CDR3 in DNA: TGTGCCAGCAGTCCGATCCGGGACAGGGATGAAGCTTTCTTT. Its protein is CASSPIRDRDEAFF.

The chain is built from TRBV28 and TRBJ1-2; no clear D gene. V dropped 5 bases and J dropped 8 bases, with 12 bases sitting between them. Germline V gives CDR1 MDHEN, CDR2 SYDVKM. The CDR3 consists of 12 residues. CDR3 amino acids: CASSPGRYGYTF. The CDR3 coding sequence is TGTGCCAGCAGTCCTGGGAGATACGGCTACACCTTC.

The chain employs TRBV6-2 or TRBV6-3 and TRBJ2-7; no definite D call. CDR1 is MNHEY and CDR2 is SVGEGT in the germline V gene. The CDR3 covers 12 residues. Trimming left V 6 bases short and J 3 bases short, with 9 bases between. CDR3 region: CASSLANYEQYF. DNA of the CDR3: TGTGCCAGCAGCCTGGCCAACTACGAGCAGTACTTC.

The chain couples TRBV27 to TRBJ1-2; 10 nucleotides line up with TRBD1. CDR3 length equals 14 residues. Trimming removed 4 bases from V and 7 bases from J; junction bases left unmatched: 6. Germline values: CDR1 MNHEY, CDR2 SMNVEV (reference sequence). The CDR3 bases are TGTGCCAGCAGTTCGGACAGGGGGAGGGTTGGCTACACCTTC. Translating gives CASSSDRGRVGYTF.

The J gene is TRBJ1-4, the V gene TRBV6-5, with 8 bases identical to TRBD1. From germline, CDR1 is MNHEY and CDR2 SVGAGI. This CDR3 has 14 residues. Trimming at V came to 0 bases and at J to 6 bases, leaving 0 bases not matched to a gene. This chain's CDR3 is CASSYSTGDEKLFF. The CDR3 coding sequence is TGTGCCAGCAGTTACTCGACAGGGGATGAAAAACTGTTTTTT.

The rearrangement uses TRBV6-5 and TRBJ2-1; D possibly corresponds to TRBD2 (6 bases). V was shortened by 5 bases and J by 6 bases, with 8 bases between the two germline ends. The CDR3 length is 12 residues. Germline assignment: CDR1 MNHEY and CDR2 SVGAGI. CDR3 bases: TGTGCCAGCAGTCAGACTAGCAATGAGCAGTTCTTC. It codes for CASSQTSNEQFF.

DNA of the CDR3: TGTGCCAGCTCACCAAGGATCACAGGGGGTGAAAAACTGTTTTTT. Translation gives CASSPRITGGEKLFF. The chain has TRBV18 and TRBJ1-4; 8 bases map to TRBD1. This CDR3 has 15 residues. J gave up 7 bases and V 2 bases, and 6 bases lay outside the gene matches. Germline V lookup: CDR1 KGHSH, CDR2 LQKENI.

This sequence joins TRBV11-3 and TRBJ2-2; possible D gene TRBD2, 5 bases. The germline V gene encodes CDR1 SGHNT and CDR2 YENEEA. This CDR3 is 13 amino acids long. Trimming removed 6 bases at V and 3 bases at J, with 8 bases between. In nucleotides, the CDR3 is TGTGCCAGCAGACTAGGGTACACCGGGGAGCTGTTTTTT. Its protein product is CASRLGYTGELFF.

The chain combines TRBV6-4 with TRBJ2-7; D is unclear. The CDR3 runs 14 residues. Trimming shortened V by 3 bases and J by 0 bases, and 9 bases separated the two germline ends. Germline lookup yields CDR1 MRHNA and CDR2 SNTAGT. CDR3 coding DNA: TGTGCCAGCAGTGAATGGGCCAACTCCTACGAGCAGTACTTC. The encoded protein is CASSEWANSYEQYF.

This chain uses TRBV19 with TRBJ1-1; weak D call: TRBD1 (5 bases). Trimming stripped 7 bases from V and 11 bases from J, with 17 bases between. CDR1 and CDR2 from the germline V gene are LNHDA and SQIVND (reference sequence). This CDR3 has 12 residues. CDR3 DNA sequence: TGTGCCAGTACCCGCCAGGGTTTGAATGCTTTCTTT. This sequence encodes CASTRQGLNAFF.

V and J are TRBV5-5 and TRBJ2-5, with a weak D call TRBD1 (6 bases). V was pared by 6 bases and J by 5 bases, with 14 bases between. Per the germline V gene, CDR1 is SGHKS and CDR2 is YYEKEE (reference sequence). The CDR3 runs to 13 residues. The CDR3 spells CASIPVGGETQYF. The CDR3 DNA reads as TGTGCCAGCATCCCTGTAGGGGGTGAGACCCAGTACTTC.

The chain recombines TRBV10-2 with TRBJ1-2, with 11 bases aligning to TRBD1. The CDR3 is 15 residues long. With V trimmed by 6 bases and J by 4 bases, 7 bases remained unmatched. Germline CDR1 reads WSHSY; CDR2 reads SAAADI. Here the CDR3 reads CASSMDRGHVYGYTF. For the CDR3, the DNA is TGCGCCAGCAGCATGGACAGGGGGCATGTCTATGGCTACACCTTC.